The 22 T cell receptor beta chains reported below all come from one sample, sequenced in a study of blood T cell repertoires in COVID-19. Libraries were prepared by immunoSEQ multiplex PCR; TCRdb keeps only in-frame clonotypes and omits some of them. Of about 34,000 clones detected, roughly four fifths appear once; the ten largest clones hold 15% to 20%. Sequenced: peripheral blood. These receptors came from a human donor in a cohort sampled during active COVID-19.

This clone was found a few times. This chain uses TRBV4-3 with TRBJ2-7; D may be TRBD2 (5 bases). Germline V gene lookup returns CDR1 LGHNA and CDR2 YSLEER. Trimming removed 0 bases at V and 3 bases at J, with 12 bases between. This CDR3 is 15 amino acids long. The CDR3 protein is CASSQDWTDYYEQYF. CDR3 coding DNA: TGCGCCAGCAGCCAAGATTGGACTGACTACTACGAGCAGTACTTC.

J is TRBJ2-1 and V is TRBV5-1; no firm D call. Deletions cut 0 bases from V and 6 bases from J, with 7 bases between. Per the germline V gene, CDR1 is SGHRS and CDR2 is YFSETQ. The CDR3 has 13 amino acids. In DNA, the CDR3 is TGCGCCAGCAGCTTGGGGGCAGTCAATGAGCAGTTCTTC. Its protein is CASSLGAVNEQFF. Full variable domain (missing parts from reference TRBV5-1 and TRBJ2-1): KAGVTQTPRYLIKTRGQQVTLSCSPISGHRSVSWYQQTPGQGLQFLFEYFSETQRNKGNFPGRFSGRQFSNSRSEMNVSTLELGDSALYLCASSLGAVNEQFFGPGTRLTVL.

Concerning this clone: A read error is possible here, since a much larger clone lies one base away. The chain combines TRBV7-2 with TRBJ1-5; perhaps TRBD1 as D (5 bases). The CDR3 consists of 16 residues. CDR1 is SGHTA and CDR2 is FQGNSA in the germline V gene. CDR3 in DNA: TGTGCCGGCAGCTTAGCTATGGGGGAGGGCAATCAGCCCCAGCATTTT. This codes for CAGSLAMGEGNQPQHF.

In this sample, this clone turned up once. The chain links TRBV28 to TRBJ1-1; 11 nucleotides align to TRBD1. Germline V gene data show CDR1 as MDHEN and CDR2 as SYDVKM. J was trimmed by 7 bases and V by 10 bases; bases with no gene match: 5. This CDR3 has 12 residues. The CDR3 protein is CATRTGGGEAFF. The CDR3 DNA reads as TGTGCCACCAGGACAGGGGGCGGTGAAGCTTTCTTT.

The chain uses TRBV3-1 (or the pseudogene TRBV3-2) and TRBJ1-2, with TRBD1 matching over 8 bases. V lost 3 bases, J lost 4 bases, and 7 bases stayed unmatched. The CDR3 is 15 residues long. Looked up from germline, CDR1 is LGHDT and CDR2 is YNNKEL (reference sequence). CDR3 nucleotides: TGTGCCAGCAGCCACCAGGACAGGGTTGGCTATGGCTACACCTTC. This gives the protein CASSHQDRVGYGYTF.

The chain joins TRBV19 to TRBJ2-3, with 7 bases matching TRBD1. The germline V gene has CDR1 LNHDA and CDR2 SQIVND (reference sequence). The CDR3 is 16 amino acids. After removal of 6 bases from V and 7 bases from J, the junction contained 16 bases not matched to a gene. The CDR3 reads CASREGSTGSWYTQYF. The CDR3 region has the DNA TGTGCCAGTAGAGAAGGATCGACAGGGAGTTGGTATACGCAGTATTTT.

The chain uses TRBV5-6 and TRBJ1-2; 9 positions agree with TRBD1. Trimming took 4 bases from V and 3 from J; bases not matched to a gene: 7. The length of the CDR3 is 15 residues. Looked up from germline, CDR1 is SGHDT and CDR2 is YYEEEE. The CDR3 bases are TGTGCCAGCAGCGGGGGGACAGGGACGTACTATGGCTACACCTTC. Translating it yields CASSGGTGTYYGYTF.

This clone was observed a few times. V is TRBV3-1 (or the pseudogene TRBV3-2) and J is TRBJ1-1, with a possible D match to TRBD1 (6 bases). CDR1 and CDR2 from the germline V gene are LGHDT and YNNKEL (reference sequence). Trimming took off 6 bases at V and 10 bases at J, with 27 bases between the two ends. The CDR3 totals 16 residues. The CDR3 is CASSLTSPMDRGVAFF. CDR3 nucleotide sequence: TGTGCCAGCAGTCTCACGTCCCCCATGGACAGAGGGGTAGCTTTCTTT.

The chain has TRBV4-1 and TRBJ1-2; 11 positions agree with TRBD1. The CDR3 totals 17 residues. The V and J ends lost 4 bases and 5 bases, in that order; junction bases with no gene match: 12. The germline V gene encodes CDR1 MGHRA and CDR2 YSYEKL. The CDR3 spells CASSRTSGTGGPYGYTF. The CDR3 DNA sequence: TGCGCCAGCAGCCGGACCTCCGGGACAGGGGGGCCTTATGGCTACACCTTC.

The chain combines TRBV14 with TRBJ1-2; D is uncertain. CDR1 is SGHDN and CDR2 is FVKESK in the germline V gene. The V end was cut by 4 bases, the J end by 5 bases, with 17 bases between. This CDR3 has 15 residues. CDR3 DNA: TGTGCCAGCAGCCCGAGGGTCGGCCTGGCTTATGGCTACACCTTC. It encodes CASSPRVGLAYGYTF.

The rearrangement links TRBV15 to TRBJ2-3; 9 nucleotides match TRBD2. The V segment lost 0 bases and the J segment 5 bases; nucleotides outside the gene matches: 3. Germline V gene lookup returns CDR1 LNHNV and CDR2 YYDKDF (reference sequence). The CDR3 sequence is 15 residues long. The CDR3 reads CATSREGGRGDTQYF. The CDR3 DNA is TGTGCCACCAGCAGAGAGGGCGGGAGGGGAGATACGCAGTATTTT.

J is TRBJ1-1 and V is TRBV2; D perhaps matches TRBD1 (5 bases). Germline V lookup: CDR1 SNHLY, CDR2 FYNNEI. The CDR3 loop spans 12 amino acids. Trimming cost V 11 bases and J 5 bases, with 15 bases left between them. The CDR3 coding sequence is TGTGCCGGAACGACAGATTCAACTGAAGCTTTCTTT. Protein: CAGTTDSTEAFF.

The gene calls are TRBV7-8 and TRBJ1-2; perhaps TRBD1 as D (6 bases). In germline, CDR1 is SGHVS, CDR2 FQNEAQ. V shed 8 bases and J shed 4 bases, with 20 bases lying between them. This CDR3 region has 15 residues. CDR3 sequence reads: CASGGGRRFFYGYTF. In DNA, the CDR3 is TGTGCCAGCGGGGGGGGCAGGCGATTTTTCTATGGCTACACCTTC. Full variable domain (missing parts from reference TRBV7-8 and TRBJ1-2): GAGVSQSPRYKVAKRGQDVALRCDPISGHVSLFWYQQALGQGPEFLTYFQNEAQLDKSGLPSDRFFAERPEGSVSTLKIQRTQQEDSAVYLCASGGGRRFFYGYTFGSGTRLTVV.

The chain carries TRBV3-1 (or the pseudogene TRBV3-2) and TRBJ1-2, with 7 bases aligning to TRBD1. CDR1 is LGHDT and CDR2 is YNNKEL in the germline V gene (reference sequence). Trimming removed 1 base from V and 7 bases from J; junction bases left unmatched: 9. This CDR3 is built from 15 residues. The CDR3 bases are TGTGCCAGCAGCCAAGTTGGTATAACAGGGGCTGGCTACACCTTC. It translates to CASSQVGITGAGYTF.

This chain uses TRBV2 with TRBJ2-1; 12 nucleotides line up with TRBD2. Losses at the gene ends were 9 bases for V and 6 bases for J; bases not matched to a gene: 9. The germline CDR1 and CDR2 sequences are SNHLY and FYNNEI. The CDR3 is 15 residues long. The CDR3 sequence: CASSRLAGAVNEQFF. The CDR3 DNA is TGTGCCAGTTCCAGACTAGCGGGAGCAGTCAATGAGCAGTTCTTC.

The sample holds a few counts of this clone. The chain links TRBV30 to TRBJ2-2; 7 bases agree with TRBD1. The trim removed 3 bases at V and 1 base at J, leaving 8 bases unmatched. The CDR3 is made up of 16 amino acids. Per germline, CDR1 GTSNPN and CDR2 SVGIG (reference sequence). The CDR3 is CAWRGDSQQNTGELFF. Here the CDR3 DNA reads TGTGCCTGGAGGGGGGACAGCCAACAGAACACCGGGGAGCTGTTTTTT.

This chain links TRBV2 with TRBJ2-2, with D perhaps TRBD1 (6 bases). V was pared by 8 bases and J by 7 bases, with 20 bases between. CDR3 length: 15 residues. CDR1 and CDR2 from the germline V gene are SNHLY and FYNNEI. CDR3 region: CASGGAGESGGELFF. Written as DNA, the CDR3 is TGTGCCAGCGGAGGCGCAGGGGAGAGCGGCGGGGAGCTGTTTTTT.

This clone appeared a single time. This chain uses TRBV29-1 with TRBJ2-1, with 9 bases aligning to TRBD2. The CDR3 contains 12 residues. CDR1 SQVTM and CDR2 ANQGSEA come from the germline V gene. The V gene end was trimmed by 7 bases and the J gene end by 7 bases; junction bases not matched to a gene: 5. In DNA, the CDR3 is TGCAGCGCCAGCGGGGGGAGAAATGAGCAGTTCTTC. Its translation is CSASGGRNEQFF.

The V call is TRBV7-3, the J call TRBJ2-3; D unresolved. The germline V and J ends were trimmed by 2 bases and 2 bases, with 5 bases remaining between them. Germline loops: CDR1 SGHTA, CDR2 FQGTGA. The CDR3 consists of 13 residues. In DNA form, the CDR3 reads TGTGCCAGCAGCTTATCTTCCACAGATACGCAGTATTTT. This gives the protein CASSLSSTDTQYF.

The chain joins TRBV28 to TRBJ2-7, with a possible D match to TRBD2 (6 bases). CDR1 is MDHEN and CDR2 is SYDVKM in the germline V gene. The CDR3 consists of 15 residues. Trimming left V 3 bases short and J 4 bases short, with 16 bases between. CDR3 sequence (DNA): TGTGCCAGCAGTTTCGCTCGGCGGGACCCTTACGAGCAGTACTTC. It codes for CASSFARRDPYEQYF.

This clone has more than one count but fewer than ten. The V call is TRBV27, the J call TRBJ2-1; 7 bases are shared with TRBD2. The CDR3 totals 13 residues. The V gene's germline CDR1 is MNHEY and CDR2 SMNVEV (reference sequence). The V segment lost 7 bases and the J segment 5 bases; nucleotides outside the gene matches: 5. This chain's CDR3 is CASTPTSHNEQFF. The CDR3 DNA follows: TGTGCCAGCACCCCGACTAGCCACAATGAGCAGTTCTTC.

In this sample, this clone turned up once. CDR3: CASSLEQGSGVTYEQYF. Written as DNA, the CDR3 is TGTGCCAGCTCACTAGAACAGGGTAGCGGGGTTACCTACGAGCAGTACTTC. The V and J genes are TRBV18 and TRBJ2-7; 8 nucleotides line up with TRBD2. CDR1 and CDR2 (germline): KGHSH, LQKENI. V gave up 4 bases and J gave up 2 bases; unmatched junction bases: 13. The CDR3 extends over 17 amino acids.